Listed here are 25 T cell receptor beta chains from one sample, sequenced in a study of T cells in women clearing cervical HPV infection. Some clones are missing from TCRdb's copy, which holds only in-frame ones; the method was immunoSEQ multiplex PCR. The sample data list 25,000 to 35,000 clones. The sequenced material came from blood buffy coat. All receptors derive from a woman between 18 and 69 years old with a cervical HPV16 infection that either progressed to CIN3+ or cleared (not recorded which).

The sequenced CDR3 bases are TGCAGTGCGCAGACAGTGGGTTTACGAATCAACCAGCCC. This sequence encodes CSAQTVGLRINQP. The CDR3 as a whole reads CSAQTVGLRINQPQHF. The chain is built from TRBV20-1 and TRBJ1-5; the D gene is possibly TRBD1 (5 bases). The DNA ends 3 residues before the CDR3 does, and the rest of the CDR3 is filled in from the germline J gene. CDR3 length: 16 residues. With 6 bases removed from V and 7 bases from J, the gap between germline ends came to 25 bases. Germline V gene data show CDR1 as DFQATT and CDR2 as SNEGSKA (reference sequence).

In regard to this clone: The read stops 3 residues short of the end of the CDR3; the missing end is completed from the germline J gene. This chain connects TRBV28 to TRBJ2-7; 9 positions match TRBD2. V lost 3 bases and J lost 6; bases outside the gene matches: 6. The V gene's germline CDR1 is MDHEN and CDR2 SYDVKM. The CDR3 runs to 14 residues. The CDR3 DNA, read in part, is TGTGCCAGCAGTTTTGCGCTAGCGGGAATCGAG. This codes for CASSFALAGIE. The full CDR3 protein is CASSFALAGIEQYF.

This clone is classed as medium-sized by frequency. The read stops 3 residues short of the end of the CDR3; the missing end is completed from the germline J gene. The chain has TRBV7-3 and TRBJ2-3, with 12 bases matching TRBD2. V lost 5 bases and J lost 2; bases outside the gene matches: 5. Germline CDR1 is SGHTA and CDR2 is FQGTGA. CDR3 size: 16 residues. Here the CDR3 reads CASSPTSGGPTDTQYF. The sequenced part of the CDR3 DNA is TGTGCCAGCAGCCCGACTAGCGGGGGCCCCACAGATACG.

Comments on this clone: The read is 3 residues too short to cover the CDR3 end, so that end is filled in from the germline J gene. The V and J genes are TRBV15 and TRBJ2-3, with a possible D match to TRBD1 (5 bases). CDR1 and CDR2 (germline): LNHNV, YYDKDF (reference sequence). V lost 1 base to trimming and J lost 5 bases, with 16 bases between them. This CDR3 has 16 residues. The CDR3 spells CATSRANRITGDTQYF. The CDR3 DNA, read in part, is TGTGCCACCAGCAGAGCTAACAGGATAACGGGAGATACG.

A note on this clone: Read sequence stops 3 residues before the CDR3 end, and the germline J gene provides the missing end. V is TRBV5-8 and J is TRBJ2-3, with a weak D call TRBD2 (5 bases). This CDR3 has 14 residues. V was pared by 0 bases and J by 2 bases, with 7 bases between. Germline V gene lookup returns CDR1 SGHTS and CDR2 YDEGEE. CDR3 loop: CASSLGGSTDTQYF. CDR3 bases read: TGTGCCAGCAGCTTGGGCGGGTCCACAGATACG. Full variable domain (remainder filled in from reference TRBV5-8 and TRBJ2-3): EAGVTQSPTHLIKTRGQQATLRCSPISGHTSVYWYQQALGLGLQFLLWYDEGEERNRGNFPPRFSGRQFPNYSSELNVNALELEDSALYLCASSLGGSTDTQYFGPGTRLTVL.

About this clone: The missing CDR3 end, 3 residues past where the read stops, is filled in from the germline J gene. The chain combines TRBV10-3 with TRBJ2-7, with TRBD1 identical over 7 bases. The V segment lost 7 bases and the J segment 2 bases; nucleotides outside the gene matches: 5. This CDR3 has 13 residues. Germline V lookup: CDR1 ENHRY, CDR2 SYGVKD. CDR3 sequence: CAITRDSPYEQYF. The sequenced CDR3 bases are TGTGCCATCACCCGGGACAGCCCCTACGAG.

Points on this clone: Read data end 3 residues before the CDR3 end; the end is taken from the germline J gene. The chain has TRBV11-2 and TRBJ2-2; weak D call: TRBD1 (5 bases). V was cut by 5 bases and J by 4 bases, with 11 bases left in between. CDR3 length: 14 residues. Germline CDR1 reads SGHAT; CDR2 reads FQNNGV. The DNA read from the CDR3 is TGTGCCAGCAGCACCACAGGTCTCACCGGGGAG. Protein: CASSTTGLTGE. The full-length CDR3 reads as CASSTTGLTGELFF.

On this clone itself: Sequencing ends 3 residues short of the CDR3 end; the germline J gene provides the rest. V and J are TRBV6-2 or TRBV6-3 and TRBJ2-7; 8 positions match TRBD2. The CDR3 has 15 amino acids. J was trimmed by 3 bases and V by 4 bases; bases with no gene match: 8. Looked up from germline, CDR1 is MNHEY and CDR2 is SVGEGT. The DNA read from the CDR3 is TGTGCCAGCAGTTCAACTAGCGGAGGACACTACGAG. This sequence encodes CASSSTSGGHYE. The whole CDR3 reads CASSSTSGGHYEQYF.

As to this clone: The missing CDR3 end, 3 residues past where the read stops, is filled in from the germline J gene. V usage is TRBV2 and J usage is TRBJ1-1; D is unresolved. Germline values: CDR1 SNHLY, CDR2 FYNNEI. The CDR3 length is 15 residues. Trimming removed 7 bases at V and 0 bases at J, with 15 bases between. CDR3 bases read: TGTGCCAGCAACATCCTCAGTAGCGTGAACACTGAA. Encoded protein: CASNILSSVNTE. The entire CDR3 sequence reads CASNILSSVNTEAFF.

Here the CDR3 reads CAWSPLAGAPYEQYF. The sequenced CDR3 bases are TGTGCCTGGAGTCCCTTGGCAGGGGCCCCCTACGAG. V usage is TRBV30 and J usage is TRBJ2-7; maybe TRBD1 (6 bases). The CDR3 goes on 3 residues after the read ends, and that part is filled in from the germline J gene. Germline lookup yields CDR1 GTSNPN and CDR2 SVGIG (reference sequence). This CDR3 has 15 residues. V shed 2 bases and J shed 2 bases, with 16 bases lying between them. Using reference TRBV30 and TRBJ2-7 for the parts outside the CDR3, the full variable domain is SQTIHQWPATLVQPVGSPLSLECTVEGTSNPNLYWYRQAAGRGLQLLFYSVGIGQISSEVPQNLSASRPQDRQFILSSKKLLLSDSGFYLCAWSPLAGAPYEQYFGPGTRLTVT.

Details on this clone: The missing CDR3 end, 3 residues past where the read stops, is filled in from the germline J gene. The J gene is TRBJ2-1, the V gene TRBV2; 10 bases map to TRBD1. CDR1 and CDR2 from the germline V gene are SNHLY and FYNNEI. CDR3 size: 16 residues. V lost 0 bases to trimming and J lost 9 bases; unmatched junction nucleotides: 8. This CDR3 reads CASSEALGTGEGEQFF. The CDR3 bases that were read are TGTGCCAGCAGTGAAGCGCTTGGGACAGGGGAAGGTGAG.

To note about this clone: The CDR3 end is not reached by the read, which stops 3 residues before it; the germline J gene fills it in. This chain joins TRBV12-3 or TRBV12-4 and TRBJ2-2; no clear D. V lost 2 bases to trimming and J lost 6 bases, with 13 bases between them. The CDR3 covers 15 residues. Incomplete CDR3 DNA: TGTGCCAGCAGTTTATACGGTCCCTTGGCCGGGGAG. Its protein product is CASSLYGPLAGE. The whole CDR3 sequence reads CASSLYGPLAGELFF.

Regarding this clone: The read terminates 3 residues ahead of where the CDR3 ends, so the germline J gene completes it. V is TRBV5-1 and J is TRBJ2-1; 10 nucleotides match TRBD2. Germline V CDR1 and CDR2: SGHRS, YFSETQ. Trimming at V came to 0 bases and at J to 4 bases, leaving 4 bases not matched to a gene. This CDR3 is 16 amino acids long. CDR3 sequence: CASSLEAGGPYNEQFF. CDR3 bases read: TGCGCCAGCAGCTTGGAAGCGGGAGGGCCGTACAATGAG.

To note about this clone: Coverage ceases 3 residues before the CDR3 finishes, and the germline J gene fills in the end. V and J are TRBV4-2 and TRBJ2-3; the match to TRBD2 covers 13 bases. V trimming: 6 bases; J trimming: 1 base; junction bases outside the gene matches: 1. CDR3 length: 15 amino acids. Per the germline V gene, CDR1 is LGHNA and CDR2 is YNFKEQ. CDR3 sequence reads: CASRLAGGGTDTQYF. The CDR3 bases that were read are TGTGCCAGCAGACTAGCGGGAGGGGGCACAGATACG.

Worth noting for this clone: The read ends 3 residues shy of where the CDR3 ends; the end is completed using the germline J gene. V and J are TRBV20-1 and TRBJ2-7, with D possibly TRBD1 on 5 matching bases. Germline V CDR1 and CDR2: DFQATT, SNEGSKA (reference sequence). V was clipped by 6 bases and J by 0 bases, with 15 bases between them. There are 14 residues in the CDR3. CDR3 DNA, as far as it was read: TGCAGTGCCCCAGCCTGGGGCGACTCCTACGAG. As protein: CSAPAWGDSYE. The entire CDR3 protein is CSAPAWGDSYEQYF.

On this clone itself: Read sequence stops 3 residues before the CDR3 end, and the germline J gene provides the missing end. The chain links TRBV14 to TRBJ2-7, with a possible D match to TRBD1 (5 bases). CDR1 is SGHDN and CDR2 is FVKESK in the germline V gene. V lost 1 base, J lost 3 bases, and 10 bases lay in between. The CDR3 runs 14 residues. CDR3 DNA (partial): TGTGCCAGCAGCCAAGGGATAGGGGACTACGAG. This codes for CASSQGIGDYE. The complete CDR3 protein is CASSQGIGDYEQYF. Full variable domain (rest looked up from reference TRBV14 and TRBJ2-7): EAGVTQFPSHSVIEKGQTVTLRCDPISGHDNLYWYRRVMGKEIKFLLHFVKESKQDESGMPNNRFLAERTGGTYSTLKVQPAELEDSGVYFCASSQGIGDYEQYFGPGTRLTVT.

In the case of this clone: A read error may account for a junction end that differs from germline. The read is 3 residues too short to cover the CDR3 end, so that end is filled in from the germline J gene. The chain couples TRBV28 to TRBJ2-3; TRBD2 aligns across 12 bases. The CDR3 covers 14 residues. Germline V CDR1 and CDR2: MDHEN, SYDVKM. CDR3 DNA, as far as it was read: TGTGCCAGCAGGACTAGCGGGAGCACCGATACG. As protein: CASRTSGSTDT. From start to end, the CDR3 is CASRTSGSTDTQYF. The full variable domain, rest sourced from reference TRBV28 and TRBJ2-3, is DVKVTQSSRYLVKRTGEKVFLECVQDMDHENMFWYRQDPGLGLRLIYFSYDVKMKEKGDIPEGYSVSREKKERFSLILESASTNQTSMYLCASRTSGSTDTQYFGPGTRLTVL.

Details on this clone: The CDR3 end lies 3 residues beyond the end of the read and is filled in from the germline J gene. The chain recombines TRBV10-3 with TRBJ1-2; D is uncertain. The germline V gene encodes CDR1 ENHRY and CDR2 SYGVKD. V was cut by 0 bases and J by 2 bases, with 13 bases left in between. The CDR3 is made up of 16 amino acids. The sequenced CDR3 bases are TGTGCCATCAGTGAGTCGACCGGCGGGAGGAACTATGGC. Residues: CAISESTGGRNYG. The CDR3 in its entirety is CAISESTGGRNYGYTF.

Comments on this clone: The CDR3 end is not reached by the read, which stops 3 residues before it; the germline J gene fills it in. This chain uses TRBV7-9 with TRBJ1-4, with a possible D match to TRBD1 (6 bases). CDR1 SEHNR and CDR2 FQNEAQ come from the germline V gene (reference sequence). The V gene lost 5 bases and the J gene lost 5 bases, with 12 bases spanning the gap. The length of the CDR3 is 14 residues. CDR3 DNA (partial): TGTGCCAGCAGCCCACAGGGAGGGAATGAAAAA. Protein sequence: CASSPQGGNEK. The full-length CDR3 reads as CASSPQGGNEKLFF.

Comment on this clone: The missing CDR3 end, 3 residues past where the read stops, is filled in from the germline J gene. This chain links TRBV19 with TRBJ2-1, with TRBD2 as a possible D gene (6 bases). The CDR3 extends over 17 amino acids. Per germline, CDR1 LNHDA and CDR2 SQIVND (reference sequence). With 7 bases removed from V and 0 bases from J, the gap between germline ends came to 19 bases. This CDR3 reads CASIRKTRGGSYNEQFF. CDR3 bases read: TGTGCCAGTATCCGGAAGACTAGAGGTGGCTCCTACAATGAG.

As concerns this clone: The read halts 3 residues ahead of the CDR3 end, with the missing end drawn from the germline J gene. The chain links TRBV2 to TRBJ2-7, with D maybe TRBD2 (6 bases). Germline lookup yields CDR1 SNHLY and CDR2 FYNNEI. The CDR3 is 14 residues long. V dropped 4 bases and J dropped 5 bases, with 15 bases sitting between them. The covered CDR3 bases are TGTGCCAGCAGTGTTTCCCGGGGGTTCAACGAG. Translated, it gives CASSVSRGFNE. Given in full, the CDR3 is CASSVSRGFNEQYF.

For this clone: The missing CDR3 end, 3 residues past where the read stops, is filled in from the germline J gene. The V call is TRBV7-6, the J call TRBJ2-6; D is possibly TRBD2 (6 bases). This CDR3 comprises 16 residues. V lost 3 bases and J 0 bases, leaving 9 bases between the germline ends. From germline, CDR1 is SGHVS and CDR2 FNYEAQ. CDR3 region: CASSLEGISGANVLTF. The CDR3 bases that were read are TGTGCCAGCAGCTTGGAGGGGATCTCTGGGGCCAACGTC.

In regard to this clone: From the germline J gene comes the end of the CDR3, since the read stops 3 residues before it. V and J are TRBV30 and TRBJ2-7; D not resolved. Germline V gene data show CDR1 as GTSNPN and CDR2 as SVGIG (reference sequence). Trimming took 7 bases from V and 6 from J, leaving 22 bases between them. The CDR3 has 14 residues. The CDR3: CASDRGPTGSEQYF. The covered CDR3 bases are TGTGCCTCAGACCGCGGTCCCACCGGATCCGAG. Using reference TRBV30 and TRBJ2-7 for the parts outside the CDR3, the full variable domain is SQTIHQWPATLVQPVGSPLSLECTVEGTSNPNLYWYRQAAGRGLQLLFYSVGIGQISSEVPQNLSASRPQDRQFILSSKKLLLSDSGFYLCASDRGPTGSEQYFGPGTRLTVT.

Points on this clone: The read comes to an end 3 residues before the CDR3 does, leaving the germline J gene to fill in the end. The V and J genes are TRBV2 and TRBJ2-7; 15 bases line up with TRBD2. Germline CDR1 is SNHLY and CDR2 is FYNNEI. The CDR3 has 15 residues. The trim removed 4 bases at V and 6 bases at J, leaving 4 bases unmatched. CDR3 DNA (partial): TGTGCCAGCAGTGGGGAGGGACTAGCGGGGGGCGAG. It encodes CASSGEGLAGGE. The entire CDR3 protein reads CASSGEGLAGGEQYF.

For this clone: The read is 3 residues too short to cover the CDR3 end, so that end is filled in from the germline J gene. The chain carries TRBV6-1 and TRBJ1-6, with unresolved D. This CDR3 is built from 14 residues. V was clipped by 2 bases and J by 3 bases, with 5 bases between them. Germline assignment: CDR1 MNHNS and CDR2 SASEGT. Incomplete CDR3 DNA: TGTGCCAGCAGTGAACCCAGCTATAATTCACCC. Translating it yields CASSEPSYNSP. The CDR3 reads in full as CASSEPSYNSPLHF.